Shown below are 9 T cell receptor beta chains from a single sample sequenced in a study of metastatic and nonmetastatic thyroid tumors. TCRdb called clones again from the PCR reads with MiXCR. This sample has approximately 24,000 clones, with roughly 19% found just once. Not a single patient had been given any form of treatment at any point before undergoing thyroid surgery. Sequencing was performed on blood. These receptors were obtained from a male donor with papillary thyroid cancer or a benign thyroid nodule (not recorded which). Some clones in this sample may be carry-over from other donors' samples.

This clone has at least ten counts. This same CDR3 is encoded by further DNA sequences in the sample. The rearrangement links TRBV20-1 to TRBJ2-2; 7 bases map to TRBD1. The germline V gene has CDR1 DFQATT and CDR2 SNEGSKA (reference sequence). The CDR3 has 16 amino acids. After removal of 1 base from V and 3 bases from J, the junction contained 8 bases not matched to a gene. The CDR3 protein is CSARVPRQGDTGELFF. CDR3 coding DNA: TGCAGTGCTAGAGTGCCGAGGCAGGGGGACACCGGGGAGCTGTTTTTT.

The count of this clone is one. At one boundary the junction diverges from the germline segment, which might be a read error. The V gene is TRBV30, the J gene TRBJ2-2, with D perhaps matching TRBD1 (8 bases). The CDR3 has 16 residues. CDR1 and CDR2 (germline): GTSNPN, SVGIG (reference sequence). CDR3: CAWSVAGTGDTGEPFF. Written as DNA, the CDR3 is TGTGCCTGGAGTGTAGCGGGGACAGGCGACACCGGGGAGCCGTTTTTT.

This clone appeared many times. The chain uses TRBV27 and TRBJ2-6; D is ambiguous. Trimming stripped 5 bases from V and 0 bases from J, with 11 bases between. CDR1 MNHEY and CDR2 SMNVEV come from the germline V gene (reference sequence). CDR3 length equals 16 residues. CDR3 loop: CASSHRSSSGANVLTF. The CDR3 nucleotides read TGTGCCAGCAGTCACCGCTCCTCCTCTGGGGCCAACGTCCTGACTTTC.

This clone appeared many times. The V call is TRBV7-8, the J call TRBJ2-3, with 10 bases identical to TRBD2. After removal of 6 bases from V and 7 bases from J, the junction contained 7 bases not matched to a gene. The CDR3 totals 14 residues. Germline V gene lookup returns CDR1 SGHVS and CDR2 FQNEAQ. CDR3 sequence (DNA): TGTGCCAGCAGACAACAGCGGGGGGGCCATACGCAGTATTTT. Protein sequence: CASRQQRGGHTQYF.

This clone was counted at least ten times. DNA of the CDR3: TGTGCCAGCTCACCACAGGTAGAGGGGAGCTACACCTTC. Translated: CASSPQVEGSYTF. V gene TRBV18 combines with J gene TRBJ1-2; tentatively, D is TRBD1 (5 bases). Germline loops: CDR1 KGHSH, CDR2 LQKENI. The ends were cut back, 1 base at V and 9 bases at J, with 12 bases in the middle. The CDR3 is 13 amino acids.

This clone rates as medium-sized. The CDR3 sequence is CASSFWGIENNSPLHF. The CDR3 nucleotides read TGTGCCAGCAGTTTTTGGGGGATTGAAAATAATTCACCCCTCCACTTT. V is TRBV28 and J is TRBJ1-6; weak D call: TRBD1 (5 bases). The germline V gene encodes CDR1 MDHEN and CDR2 SYDVKM. This CDR3 is 16 amino acids long. V lost 3 bases and J 5 bases, leaving 14 bases between the germline ends.

In this sample, this clone is medium-sized. The chain links TRBV11-2 to TRBJ1-2; D gene ambiguous. The CDR3 extends over 14 amino acids. Germline lookup yields CDR1 SGHAT and CDR2 FQNNGV. The V and J ends lost 5 bases and 2 bases respectively, with 12 bases between them. The CDR3 here is CASSPDMGNYGYTF. CDR3 in DNA: TGTGCCAGCAGCCCAGACATGGGAAACTATGGCTACACCTTC.

This clone has at least ten counts. With a much larger clone just one base away, this may be a read error. The identical CDR3 is also encoded by other nucleotide sequences in the sample. This rearrangement joins TRBV10-3 to TRBJ2-2; D is possibly TRBD2 (5 bases). The CDR3 runs 14 residues. Germline CDR1 and CDR2: ENHRY and SYGVKD. CDR3 residues: CAIGVSANTGELFF. In DNA form, the CDR3 reads TGTGCCATCGGTGTGAGTGCAAACACCGGGGAGCTGTTCTTT.

This clone showed up many times. One junction end disagrees with the germline gene, perhaps due to a read error. Other DNA sequences within the sample encode an identical CDR3. This rearrangement joins TRBV25-1 to TRBJ1-1, with D unclear. Germline V gene lookup returns CDR1 MGHDK and CDR2 SYGVNS. The CDR3 has 11 amino acids. In DNA, the CDR3 is TGCGCCAGCAGTGTAGGAAGGGAAGCTTTCTTT. Translation gives CASSVGREAFF.